Listed here are 27 T cell receptor beta chains from one sample, sequenced in a study of radiation and T cells in renal cell carcinoma. Profiled with immunoSEQ multiplex PCR; TCRdb holds only in-frame clones, not every one. Among about 150,000 clones listed, about nine tenths were seen once. The time point was: baseline pretreatment blood. Regarding treatment: 15 Gy SBRT to primary tumor, nephrectomy 4 weeks later. The material was blood, obtained from a patient whose treatment included radiotherapy and nephrectomy. The source is a woman in her sixties or seventies with renal cell carcinoma.

The chain uses TRBV28 and TRBJ1-1; D might be TRBD1 (5 bases). CDR3 length: 15 amino acids. Germline lookup yields CDR1 MDHEN and CDR2 SYDVKM. The V gene lost 5 bases and the J gene lost 1 base, with 14 bases spanning the gap. CDR3 amino acids: CASSPIGASNTEAFF. CDR3 sequence (DNA): TGTGCCAGCAGTCCTATAGGGGCATCGAACACTGAAGCTTTCTTT. Using reference TRBV28 and TRBJ1-1 for the parts outside the CDR3, the full variable domain is DVKVTQSSRYLVKRTGEKVFLECVQDMDHENMFWYRQDPGLGLRLIYFSYDVKMKEKGDIPEGYSVSREKKERFSLILESASTNQTSMYLCASSPIGASNTEAFFGQGTRLTVV.

The chain recombines TRBV29-1 with TRBJ1-6, with D uncertain. The ends were cut back, 5 bases at V and 8 bases at J, with 13 bases in the middle. The CDR3 runs to 13 residues. From germline, CDR1 is SQVTM and CDR2 ANQGSEA. The CDR3 region has the DNA TGCAGCGTTTCACACCTTGAAGATTCACCCCTCCACTTT. Translation gives CSVSHLEDSPLHF.

The chain recombines TRBV19 with TRBJ1-5; 9 bases are shared with TRBD1. The germline V gene encodes CDR1 LNHDA and CDR2 SQIVND (reference sequence). V lost 0 bases and J lost 7; bases outside the gene matches: 4. CDR3 length: 15 amino acids. Written as DNA, the CDR3 is TGTGCCAGTAGTATAGATGAGACAGGGGGACAGCCCCAGCATTTT. This codes for CASSIDETGGQPQHF.

The rearrangement uses TRBV9 and TRBJ1-4, with 8 bases aligning to TRBD1. The V gene's germline CDR1 is SGDLS and CDR2 YYNGEE. V lost 0 bases and J lost 8; bases outside the gene matches: 6. The length of the CDR3 is 15 residues. The CDR3 nucleotides are TGTGCCAGCAGCGTAGGCCAGGGGGCGTCCGAAAAACTGTTTTTT. Amino acid sequence: CASSVGQGASEKLFF.

The gene calls are TRBV5-5 and TRBJ2-1; 9 bases line up with TRBD2. From germline, CDR1 is SGHKS and CDR2 YYEKEE (reference sequence). J lost 2 bases, V lost 2 bases, and 2 bases had no gene match. The CDR3 has 15 residues. CDR3 coding DNA: TGTGCCAGCAGCTTACAGCGGGGGGCCTACAATGAGCAGTTCTTC. Protein: CASSLQRGAYNEQFF. The entire variable domain, with the rest obtained from reference TRBV5-5 and TRBJ2-1, is as follows: DAGVTQSPTHLIKTRGQQVTLRCSPISGHKSVSWYQQVLGQGPQFIFQYYEKEERGRGNFPDRFSARQFPNYSSELNVNALLLGDSALYLCASSLQRGAYNEQFFGPGTRLTVL.

The rearrangement joins TRBV6-1 to TRBJ2-5; 10 nucleotides agree with TRBD1. Germline assignment: CDR1 MNHNS and CDR2 SASEGT. The length of the CDR3 is 18 residues. The V and J ends lost 3 bases and 5 bases, in that order; junction bases with no gene match: 15. The CDR3 nucleotides are TGTGCCAGCAGTGAGGTAGACAGGGGGCCACGGCTCGGGGAGACCCAGTACTTC. It translates to CASSEVDRGPRLGETQYF.

The chain is built from TRBV19 and TRBJ2-7; 11 bases fit TRBD1. Germline V CDR1 and CDR2: LNHDA, SQIVND (reference sequence). The CDR3 runs to 14 residues. With 6 bases clipped from V and 4 bases from J, the junction kept 5 bases outside the gene matches. CDR3 residues: CASSSGTGGYEQYF. CDR3 sequence (DNA): TGTGCCAGTAGCTCCGGGACAGGGGGGTACGAGCAGTACTTC. Combining the CDR3 with reference TRBV19 and TRBJ2-7 gives the whole variable domain DGGITQSPKYLFRKEGQNVTLSCEQNLNHDAMYWYRQDPGQGLRLIYYSQIVNDFQKGDIAEGYSVSREKKESFPLTVTSAQKNPTAFYLCASSSGTGGYEQYFGPGTRLTVT.

The genes are TRBV4-3 and TRBJ2-3, with 10 positions matching TRBD2. Trimming at V came to 3 bases and at J to 2 bases, leaving 8 bases not matched to a gene. The germline V gene encodes CDR1 LGHNA and CDR2 YSLEER. This CDR3 has 17 residues. The DNA for the CDR3 is TGCGCCAGCAGCCAGGGGGTCCTAGCGGGGGTCACAGATACGCAGTATTTT. Its translation: CASSQGVLAGVTDTQYF.

The CDR3 bases are TGTGCCAGCAGCCCCCGGACTGGCGGGGGGTCCTACGAGCAGTACTTC. It is translated as CASSPRTGGGSYEQYF. This chain uses TRBV7-9 with TRBJ2-7, with 8 nucleotides matching TRBD2. The CDR3 runs to 16 residues. Trimming at V came to 5 bases and at J to 1 base, leaving 10 bases not matched to a gene. CDR1 and CDR2 from the germline V gene are SEHNR and FQNEAQ (reference sequence).

This clone was picked up a small number of times. This chain uses TRBV23-1 with TRBJ1-2; D is possibly TRBD1 (6 bases). TRBV23-1 falls under the ORF class, with uncertain function. The CDR3 contains 13 residues. V lost 7 bases and J 6 bases, leaving 15 bases between the germline ends. DNA of the CDR3: TGCGCCAGCATCGTTCGGGGGGCCCATGGCTACACCTTC. Translated: CASIVRGAHGYTF.

The V call is TRBV4-2, the J call TRBJ2-7, with 9 bases identical to TRBD1. This CDR3 is built from 16 residues. With V trimmed by 4 bases and J by 0 bases, 7 bases remained unmatched. CDR1 LGHNA and CDR2 YNFKEQ come from the germline V gene. CDR3 DNA sequence: TGTGCCAGCAGCCCCGCCCCGGGACAGGGCTCCTACGAGCAGTACTTC. This translates into CASSPAPGQGSYEQYF.

The rearrangement links TRBV19 to TRBJ2-2; 9 bases match TRBD1. CDR3 size: 15 residues. Losses at the gene ends were 5 bases for V and 6 bases for J; bases not matched to a gene: 7. Germline V gives CDR1 LNHDA, CDR2 SQIVND (reference sequence). CDR3 DNA sequence: TGTGCCAGTAGTCGGGACAGGGTACAGGCCGGGGAGCTGTTTTTT. This codes for CASSRDRVQAGELFF.

The V gene is TRBV9, the J gene TRBJ2-2, with TRBD2 matching 11 bases. The germline V gene encodes CDR1 SGDLS and CDR2 YYNGEE. This CDR3 is 16 amino acids long. After removal of 0 bases from V and 4 bases from J, the junction contained 2 bases not matched to a gene. CDR3 bases: TGTGCCAGCAGCGTAGCTAGCGGGGGGCCCACCGGGGAGCTGTTTTTT. Its protein is CASSVASGGPTGELFF.

The J gene is TRBJ1-1, the V gene TRBV6-5, with D hard to call. Trimming left V 7 bases short and J 0 bases short, with 15 bases between. The length of the CDR3 is 15 residues. From germline, CDR1 is MNHEY and CDR2 SVGAGI. DNA for the CDR3: TGTGCCAGCAAGCCCGAGACACCTATGAACACTGAAGCTTTCTTT. It is translated as CASKPETPMNTEAFF.

V and J are TRBV27 and TRBJ2-3; D not certain. The germline V gene has CDR1 MNHEY and CDR2 SMNVEV (reference sequence). The CDR3 totals 16 residues. V lost 2 bases to trimming and J lost 0 bases, with 12 bases between them. CDR3 in amino acids: CASSLPRASSTDTQYF. CDR3 in DNA: TGTGCCAGCAGTTTACCCCGTGCGTCTAGCACAGATACGCAGTATTTT.

The CDR3 region is CASSLPQDRGKQYF. CDR3 nucleotides: TGTGCCAGCAGTTTACCACAGGACAGGGGTAAGCAGTACTTC. V and J are TRBV28 and TRBJ2-7; 9 nucleotides line up with TRBD1. This CDR3 contains 14 residues. Trimming at V came to 2 bases and at J to 8 bases, leaving 7 bases not matched to a gene. Germline values: CDR1 MDHEN, CDR2 SYDVKM.

The chain combines TRBV6-5 with TRBJ2-3; D possibly corresponds to TRBD2 (6 bases). The V and J ends lost 8 bases and 3 bases respectively, with 18 bases between them. The CDR3 spans 15 residues. Germline V gene data show CDR1 as MNHEY and CDR2 as SVGAGI. The CDR3, as DNA: TGTGCCAGCGGGGGTGGGTCTAGCGCTACAGATACGCAGTATTTT. Translating it yields CASGGGSSATDTQYF.

The rearrangement uses TRBV28 and TRBJ1-5; 9 bases match TRBD1. Germline V gene sequence: CDR1 MDHEN, CDR2 SYDVKM. Germline trimming cut 2 bases from V and 3 bases from J; bases unmatched to any gene: 8. The CDR3 has 17 residues. The DNA for the CDR3 is TGTGCCAGCAGTTTAAGTCCCGGGACAGGGTTCAATCAGCCCCAGCATTTT. This gives the protein CASSLSPGTGFNQPQHF.

The chain is built from TRBV5-8 and TRBJ1-2, with D possibly TRBD1 on 6 matching bases. There are 13 residues in the CDR3. Germline V gene data show CDR1 as SGHTS and CDR2 as YDEGEE. V was cut by 1 base and J by 4 bases, with 8 bases left in between. CDR3 residues: CASSLTRGYGYTF. DNA for the CDR3: TGTGCCAGCAGCTTGACCAGGGGCTATGGCTACACCTTC.

The chain combines TRBV20-1 with TRBJ2-5; D unresolved. The CDR3 runs 11 residues. V was shortened by 7 bases and J by 5 bases, with 11 bases between the two germline ends. The V gene's germline CDR1 is DFQATT and CDR2 SNEGSKA (reference sequence). The CDR3 sequence: CSDQAGETQYF. The DNA for the CDR3 is TGCAGTGACCAAGCTGGCGAGACCCAGTACTTC.

This sequence joins TRBV6-5 and TRBJ1-6, with D unresolved. CDR1 is MNHEY and CDR2 is SVGAGI in the germline V gene. V was clipped by 5 bases and J by 9 bases, with 17 bases between them. CDR3 length equals 15 residues. The CDR3 reads CASSPLSQNRSPLHF. The CDR3 nucleotides read TGTGCCAGCAGTCCCCTGTCTCAAAATCGTTCACCCCTCCACTTT.

Turning to this clone: The same CDR3 is also encoded by other DNA sequences in this sample. The J gene is TRBJ2-7, the V gene TRBV2; D may be TRBD2 (6 bases). The germline V gene encodes CDR1 SNHLY and CDR2 FYNNEI. The CDR3 has 15 residues. V was cut by 1 base and J by 1 base, with 11 bases left in between. The CDR3 nucleotides read TGTGCCAGCAGTGAAGGGGGAGGACGGTCCTACGAGCAGTACTTC. Translation gives CASSEGGGRSYEQYF.

This clone was counted once. The rearrangement links TRBV5-1 to TRBJ2-1; 11 nucleotides align to TRBD2. V gave up 4 bases and J gave up 6 bases; unmatched junction bases: 9. From germline, CDR1 is SGHRS and CDR2 YFSETQ. This CDR3 region has 16 residues. The CDR3 loop reads CASSPGGTSGANEQFF. The CDR3, as DNA: TGCGCCAGCAGCCCTGGTGGGACTAGCGGTGCCAATGAGCAGTTCTTC.

The rearrangement links TRBV30 to TRBJ1-5; D may be TRBD1 (6 bases). Trimming left V 0 bases short and J 7 bases short, with 13 bases between. Germline V gives CDR1 GTSNPN, CDR2 SVGIG (reference sequence). This CDR3 region has 14 residues. The CDR3 nucleotides read TGTGCCTGGAGTGTACTACAGGGCGCCCAGCCCCAGCATTTT. It translates to CAWSVLQGAQPQHF.

V and J are TRBV7-2 and TRBJ2-4; a weak D match, TRBD1 (5 bases). The ends were cut back, 4 bases at V and 1 base at J, with 17 bases in the middle. The germline V gene has CDR1 SGHTA and CDR2 FQGNSA. The CDR3 has 17 residues. The CDR3 protein is CASSSRAQGTAKNIQYF. For the CDR3, the DNA is TGTGCCAGCAGCTCGAGAGCTCAGGGAACCGCCAAAAACATTCAGTACTTC.

This rearrangement joins TRBV5-6 to TRBJ2-7; D could derive from TRBD1 or TRBD2 (5 bases each). Germline CDR1 is SGHDT and CDR2 is YYEEEE. The CDR3 runs to 13 residues. Trimming stripped 3 bases from V and 0 bases from J, with 7 bases between. This CDR3 reads CASSSGSSYEQYF. As DNA, the CDR3 is TGTGCCAGCAGCTCAGGGAGCTCCTACGAGCAGTACTTC.

The chain carries TRBV2 and TRBJ2-6; TRBD2 might be the D (6 bases). Trimming stripped 7 bases from V and 0 bases from J, with 13 bases between. Germline assignment: CDR1 SNHLY and CDR2 FYNNEI. The CDR3 consists of 16 residues. CDR3 protein: CASMRGANSGANVLTF. DNA of the CDR3: TGTGCCAGCATGCGGGGCGCCAACTCTGGGGCCAACGTCCTGACTTTC.